The rows below give T cell receptor beta chains drawn from one sample of a study of beta chain features in type 1 diabetes. Assay: immunoSEQ multiplex PCR; the TCRdb copy retains only in-frame clones and omits some. This sample has a few hundred thousand clones, with roughly a tenth found just once. The sample comprised central memory CD4+ T cells from blood. These receptors all come from a man aged 18 to 29 in good health. Each CDR3 is given without its conserved first and last residue. Fields, in order: V gene, CDR3 protein.

v_gene: TRBV2; CDR3aa: ASVAGAVNTEAF
v_gene: TRBV7-9; CDR3aa: ASSLVAANYGYT
v_gene: TRBV7-8; CDR3aa: ASSLRLLYEQY
v_gene: TRBV9; CDR3aa: ASSVAGQLYGYT
v_gene: TRBV11-1; CDR3aa: ASKRVAVADEQF
v_gene: TRBV6-6; CDR3aa: ASSLTGGSAQETQY
v_gene: TRBV14; CDR3aa: ASSVWGSAIQETQY
v_gene: TRBV29-1; CDR3aa: SARTSGAPTDTQY
v_gene: TRBV18; CDR3aa: ASSPPGATNQPQH
v_gene: TRBV21-1; CDR3aa: ASSKASRRGAQY
v_gene: TRBV10-3; CDR3aa: AIATSGETQY
v_gene: TRBV27; CDR3aa: ASSLRLAANTGELF
v_gene: TRBV4-3; CDR3aa: ASSQASRAGGELF
v_gene: TRBV11-2; CDR3aa: ASSLVRSETQY
v_gene: TRBV11-2; CDR3aa: ASSLGLAGVYEQY
v_gene: TRBV7-6; CDR3aa: ASSRVQGDYGYT
v_gene: TRBV13; CDR3aa: ASSLGRVGEQY
v_gene: TRBV10-3; CDR3aa: AIARTGLPNTEAF
v_gene: TRBV19; CDR3aa: ASSIGLRTQY
v_gene: TRBV5-6; CDR3aa: ASSPSTGTSYEQY
v_gene: TRBV9; CDR3aa: ASSPGTSGVQNTQY
v_gene: TRBV4-3; CDR3aa: ASSQELHLAKNIQY